This TCR beta chain was recovered during a study of shared clonotypes between healthy human individuals. Only in-frame clones appear in the TCRdb table, and some are missing; sequencing was by immunoSEQ multiplex PCR. The table lists some 1,400,000 clones, about 96% of them singletons. Findings of the study overall: Unshared clonotypes carried lower generation probabilities than those common to all four donors.

Looked up from germline, CDR1 is MNHEY and CDR2 is SMNVEV (reference sequence). Trimming at V came to 1 base and at J to 2 bases, leaving 3 bases not matched to a gene. The CDR3 runs 15 residues. To note about this clone: Its antigen remains unknown.

This receptor was identified in a man aged 25 to 40 in good health. Source material: naive CD4+ T cells sorted from blood. The subset: CD45RA+ positively selected. The rearrangement links TRBV27 to TRBJ2-3; 7 bases are shared with TRBD1. CDR3 DNA sequence: TGTGCCAGCAGTTTATGGGACAGATACACAGATACGCAGTATTTT. Amino acids: CASSLWDRYTDTQYF.